This T cell receptor (beta chain) was recovered during a study of CD8+ T cells in alopecia areata listed by TCRdb under 2018. For context, the study as a whole: Treated patients were enrolled in an open-label pilot trial of oral tofacitinib, 5 to 10 mg twice daily, for moderate-to-severe alopecia areata. Patients stayed on tofacitinib for 6 to 18 months and then had 6 months of follow-up off drug so that delayed response and recurrence could be assessed. In both human patients and the C3H/HeJ mouse model, the study applied high-throughput TCRbeta sequencing to look at T cell clonal expansion in alopecia areata. In humans, TCRbeta sequencing was performed on scalp tissue and on sorted CD4+ and CD8+ peripheral blood T cells from healthy controls and from patients with patchy or totalis/universalis alopecia areata. Tofacitinib-treated patients had biopsies at baseline and at 4 and 24 weeks of treatment, with a later scalp biopsy in several patients. Scalp clonality was compared among normal scalp (n=4), patchy alopecia areata scalp (n=8), and alopecia totalis/universalis scalp (n=8). RNA was extracted with the PAXgene miRNA kit for fixed scalp, the miRNeasy kit for PBMCs, and the RNeasy kit for mouse skin. TCRbeta CDR3 regions were amplified by immunoSEQ multiplex PCR using 35 Vbeta forward and 13 Jbeta reverse primers.

This clone turned up a few times. The specificity of this receptor is unknown. Per-base qualities were not stored, and no clone one base away is much larger. The library was produced with the immunoSEQ multiplex PCR assay. RNA was extracted from all samples and reverse transcribed into cDNA as template for TCR sequencing. First-strand cDNA was synthesized with SuperScript III using a 2:1 mix of oligo-dT and random hexamers. A synthetic immune receptor repertoire was used to measure amplification bias, and any remaining bias was corrected computationally. For the original study's pipeline: Raw reads were preprocessed to remove errors, and CDR3 was defined according to IMGT conventions as the region from the conserved cysteine to phenylalanine. Clonality was computed as 1 minus the Shannon entropy, with the entropy normalized by log2 of the number of productive unique TCRs. Whether each scalp clone was CD4 or CD8 was inferred by checking scalp TCRbeta sequences against the CD4 and CD8 repertoires from sorted blood. The source is immuneACCESS, and TCRdb retained only in-frame sequences with V and J called. Part of the clones is not carried over; for the studies checked, unresolved V genes explain less than half of this, and the remainder is unexplained. The DNA was the basis for D and trimming; V, J and clone size are from that table. The sample table records over 50,000 clones; about 45% of these occur just once. Of the sample, about a sixth falls within the top ten clones.

Broad study findings and their caveats: Compared with mice, TCR sequences shared between patients were less clear, possibly partly because of HLA diversity across the patient population. Unlike mouse skin, which is dominated by gammadelta T cells, normal human skin has resident alphabeta T cells that are also sequenced, and this complicates analysis of the scalp TCR repertoire. Compared with normal scalp, lesional scalp had higher clonality and more expanded CD8+ clones, particularly in alopecia totalis/universalis, a pattern that suggests antigenic drive.

CDR1 is given as MNHEY and CDR2 as SMNVEV, both from the germline V gene (reference sequence). V is reduced by 10 bases and J by 1 base, leaving a spacing of 14 bases between them. The CDR3 runs 13 amino acids, cysteine and phenylalanine included. Solely the CDR3 DNA is kept, with 39 bases framed from the first base. Explained via the paper, the time point label denotes: baseline before oral tofacitinib. From alopecia areata patients, peripheral blood was collected along with lesional scalp punch biopsies. PBMCs were separated by density centrifugation and stained for CD3, CD4 and CD8, after which CD4+ and CD8+ T cells were sorted on a FACSAria.

Sample: CD8+ T cells sorted from blood, taken at week 0. The sequence came from a human donor with alopecia areata. The rearrangement combines TRBV27 with TRBJ2-7; the best D guess is TRBD2, with 6 bases matching. At the DNA level, the sequence is TGTGCCACGGGGGTTGGCGGATCCTACGAGCAGTACTTC. It translates as CATGVGGSYEQYF.